Included here is one T cell receptor beta chain sequence, with context. This sample was included in a study of T cell changes during pregnancy in multiple sclerosis. The protocol was immunoSEQ multiplex PCR, while the TCRdb copy is restricted to in-frame clones and leaves out a portion. The repertoire holds 70,000 to 95,000 clones, with about 93% as singletons. In germline, CDR1 is LGHNA, CDR2 YNFKEQ. The CDR3 extends over 16 amino acids. The ends were cut back, 1 base at V and 2 bases at J, with 12 bases in the middle. The rearrangement links TRBV4-2 to TRBJ2-1; possibly TRBD2 for D (6 bases). This sequence was found in a female donor in good health, enrolled as a control in a pregnancy study. This specimen consisted of peripheral blood, obtained in the second trimester of pregnancy. CDR3 sequence reads: CASSQAARGTYNEQFF. DNA of the CDR3: TGTGCCAGCAGCCAAGCTGCTCGGGGGACCTACAATGAGCAGTTCTTC.